This T cell receptor beta chain was identified during a study of cytomegalovirus exposure and HLA in healthy donors. In the case of this clone: The antigen is unknown.

The length of the CDR3 is 14 residues. From germline, CDR1 is MNHEY and CDR2 SVGAGI. With 4 bases clipped from V and 7 bases from J, the junction kept 4 bases outside the gene matches. Overall study results and limits: TCR beta chains numbering roughly 150 were designated cytomegalovirus-associated.

PCR employed 60 Vbeta and 13 Jbeta primers. Sequencing was performed with immunoSEQ multiplex PCR; in TCRdb, only in-frame clones are kept and a portion is missing. The table records around 130,000 clones, 75% to 85% of them present only once. The chain joins TRBV6-5 to TRBJ2-2; 9 bases agree with TRBD2. The clonotype originates from a man aged 40-49 years in good health and CMV-seronegative. The specimen was PBMCs. In nucleotides, the CDR3 is TGTGCCAGCAGTTGGGGGACTAGCAGCGGGGAGCTGTTTTTT. This translates into CASSWGTSSGELFF.